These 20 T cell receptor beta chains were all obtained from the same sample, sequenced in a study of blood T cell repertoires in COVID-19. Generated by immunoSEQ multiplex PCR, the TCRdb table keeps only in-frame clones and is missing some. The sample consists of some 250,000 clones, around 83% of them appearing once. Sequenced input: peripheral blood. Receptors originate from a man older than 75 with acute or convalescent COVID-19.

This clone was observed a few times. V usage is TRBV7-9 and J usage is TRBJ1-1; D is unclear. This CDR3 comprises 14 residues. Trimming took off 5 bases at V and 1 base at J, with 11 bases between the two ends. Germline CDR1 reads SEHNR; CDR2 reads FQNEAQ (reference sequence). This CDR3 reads CASSPVQRNTEAFF. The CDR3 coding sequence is TGTGCCAGCAGCCCAGTTCAACGGAACACTGAAGCTTTCTTT.

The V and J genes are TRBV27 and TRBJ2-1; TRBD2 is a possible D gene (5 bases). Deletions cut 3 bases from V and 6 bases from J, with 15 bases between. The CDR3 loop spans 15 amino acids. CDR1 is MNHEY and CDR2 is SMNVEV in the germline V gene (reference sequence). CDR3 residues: CASSFGVRGVNEQFF. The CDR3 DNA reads TGTGCCAGCAGTTTTGGAGTCCGGGGTGTCAATGAGCAGTTCTTC.

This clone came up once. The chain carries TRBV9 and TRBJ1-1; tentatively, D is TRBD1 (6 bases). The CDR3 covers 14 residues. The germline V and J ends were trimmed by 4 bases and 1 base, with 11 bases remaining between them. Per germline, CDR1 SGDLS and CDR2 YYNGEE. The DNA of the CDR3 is TGTGCCAGCAGCCTTCAGACAGGGAACACTGAAGCTTTCTTT. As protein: CASSLQTGNTEAFF.

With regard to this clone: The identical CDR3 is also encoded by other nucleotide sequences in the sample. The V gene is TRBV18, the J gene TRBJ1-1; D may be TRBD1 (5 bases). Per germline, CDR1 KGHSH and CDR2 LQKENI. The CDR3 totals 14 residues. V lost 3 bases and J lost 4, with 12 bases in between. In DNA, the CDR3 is TGTGCCAGCTCACCTCAGACAGATTTCACTGAAGCTTTCTTT. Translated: CASSPQTDFTEAFF.

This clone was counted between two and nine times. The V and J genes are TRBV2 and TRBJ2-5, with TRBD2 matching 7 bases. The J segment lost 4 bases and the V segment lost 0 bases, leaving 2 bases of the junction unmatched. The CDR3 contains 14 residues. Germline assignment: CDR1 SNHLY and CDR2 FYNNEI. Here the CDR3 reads CASSEAGGGETQYF. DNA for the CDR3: TGTGCCAGCAGTGAAGCGGGGGGGGGAGAGACCCAGTACTTC.

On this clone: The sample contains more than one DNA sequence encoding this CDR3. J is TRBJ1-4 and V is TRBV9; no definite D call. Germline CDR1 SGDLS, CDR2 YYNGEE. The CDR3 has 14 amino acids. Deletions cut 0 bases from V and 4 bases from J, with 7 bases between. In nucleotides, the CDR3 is TGTGCCAGCAGCGTAGGCGGGTTTAATGAAAAACTGTTTTTT. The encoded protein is CASSVGGFNEKLFF. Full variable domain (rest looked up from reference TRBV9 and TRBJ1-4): DSGVTQTPKHLITATGQRVTLRCSPRSGDLSVYWYQQSLDQGLQFLIQYYNGEERAKGNILERFSAQQFPDLHSELNLSSLELGDSALYFCASSVGGFNEKLFFGSGTQLSVL.

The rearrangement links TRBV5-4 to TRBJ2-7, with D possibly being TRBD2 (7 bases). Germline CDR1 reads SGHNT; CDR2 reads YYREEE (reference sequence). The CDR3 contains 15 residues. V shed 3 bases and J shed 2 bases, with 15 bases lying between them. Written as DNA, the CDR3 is TGTGCCAGCAGCTACAAGGGGGGGAGTCCCTACGAGCAGTACTTC. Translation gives CASSYKGGSPYEQYF.

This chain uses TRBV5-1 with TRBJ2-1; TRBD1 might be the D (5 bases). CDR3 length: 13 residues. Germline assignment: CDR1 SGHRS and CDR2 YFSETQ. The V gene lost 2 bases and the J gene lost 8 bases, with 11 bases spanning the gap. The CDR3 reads CASSFQGFDEQFF. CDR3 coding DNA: TGCGCCAGCAGCTTTCAGGGCTTCGATGAGCAGTTCTTC.

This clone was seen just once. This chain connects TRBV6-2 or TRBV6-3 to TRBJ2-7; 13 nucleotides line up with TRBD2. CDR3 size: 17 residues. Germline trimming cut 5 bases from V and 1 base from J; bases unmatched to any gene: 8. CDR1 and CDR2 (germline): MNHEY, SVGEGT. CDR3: CASSDGTSGEGSYEQYF. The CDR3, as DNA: TGTGCCAGCAGTGACGGGACTAGCGGGGAGGGGTCCTACGAGCAGTACTTC.

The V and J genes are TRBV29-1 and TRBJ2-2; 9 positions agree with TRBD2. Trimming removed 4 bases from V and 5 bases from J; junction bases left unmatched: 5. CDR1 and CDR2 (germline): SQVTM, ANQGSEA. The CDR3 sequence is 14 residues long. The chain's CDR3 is CSVGLAGNTGELFF. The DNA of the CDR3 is TGCAGCGTTGGGCTAGCGGGAAATACCGGGGAGCTGTTTTTT.

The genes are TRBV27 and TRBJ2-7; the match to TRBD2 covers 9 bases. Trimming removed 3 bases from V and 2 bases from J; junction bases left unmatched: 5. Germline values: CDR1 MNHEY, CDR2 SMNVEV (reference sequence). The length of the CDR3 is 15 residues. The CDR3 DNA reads TGTGCCAGCAGTTTGAGGCGGGGGGGTACCTACGAGCAGTACTTC. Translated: CASSLRRGGTYEQYF.

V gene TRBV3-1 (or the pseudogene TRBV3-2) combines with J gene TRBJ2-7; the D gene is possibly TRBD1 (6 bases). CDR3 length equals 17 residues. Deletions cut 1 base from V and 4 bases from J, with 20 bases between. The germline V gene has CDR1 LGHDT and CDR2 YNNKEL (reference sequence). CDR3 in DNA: TGTGCCAGCAGCCAAGGGTCGGACAGCCGCTGGGGGTACGAGCAGTACTTC. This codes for CASSQGSDSRWGYEQYF.

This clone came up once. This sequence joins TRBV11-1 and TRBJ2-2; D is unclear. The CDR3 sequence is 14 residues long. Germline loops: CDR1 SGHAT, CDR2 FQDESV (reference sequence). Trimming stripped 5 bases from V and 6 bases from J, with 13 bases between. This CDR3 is CASSPPAGAGELFF. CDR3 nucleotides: TGTGCCAGCAGCCCCCCGGCAGGTGCCGGGGAGCTGTTTTTT.

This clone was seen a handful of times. This CDR3 is CASGQLDATATYGYTF. CDR3 DNA: TGTGCCAGTGGACAGCTTGATGCGACGGCGACTTATGGCTACACCTTC. This chain uses TRBV19 with TRBJ1-2, with a possible D match to TRBD1 (6 bases). The CDR3 runs 16 residues. Deletions cut 8 bases from V and 5 bases from J, with 24 bases between. The V gene's germline CDR1 is LNHDA and CDR2 SQIVND (reference sequence).

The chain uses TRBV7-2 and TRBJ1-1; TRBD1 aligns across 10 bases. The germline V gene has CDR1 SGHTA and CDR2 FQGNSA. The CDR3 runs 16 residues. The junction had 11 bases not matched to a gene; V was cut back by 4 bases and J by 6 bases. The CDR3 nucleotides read TGTGCCAGCAGCTCCTGGGACAGGGGATTGGGGGCTGAAGCTTTCTTT. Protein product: CASSSWDRGLGAEAFF. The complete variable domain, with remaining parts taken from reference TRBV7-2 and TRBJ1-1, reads GAGVSQSPSNKVTEKGKDVELRCDPISGHTALYWYRQSLGQGLEFLIYFQGNSAPDKSGLPSDRFSAERTGGSVSTLTIQRTQQEDSAVYLCASSSWDRGLGAEAFFGQGTRLTVV.

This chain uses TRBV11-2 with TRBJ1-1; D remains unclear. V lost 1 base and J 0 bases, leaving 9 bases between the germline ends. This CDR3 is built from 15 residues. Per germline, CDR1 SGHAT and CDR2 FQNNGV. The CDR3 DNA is TGTGCCAGCAGCTTAGGGGCAGGTTTGAACACTGAAGCTTTCTTT. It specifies CASSLGAGLNTEAFF.

In nucleotides, the CDR3 is TGTGCCAGCAGCCCTTCGTGGGGGGGGCTGGCCACTGAAGCTTTCTTT. It translates to CASSPSWGGLATEAFF. This chain connects TRBV11-2 to TRBJ1-1; D possibly corresponds to TRBD1 (6 bases). The germline gives CDR1 SGHAT, CDR2 FQNNGV. The CDR3 totals 16 residues. Trimming removed 5 bases at V and 4 bases at J, with 20 bases between.

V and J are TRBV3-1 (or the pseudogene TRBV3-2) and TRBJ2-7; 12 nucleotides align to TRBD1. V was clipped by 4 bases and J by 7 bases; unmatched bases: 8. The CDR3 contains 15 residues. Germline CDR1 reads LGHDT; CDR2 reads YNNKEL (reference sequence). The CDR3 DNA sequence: TGTGCCAGCAGCCCCAGAGGGGGACAGGGGGCTGAGCAGTACTTC. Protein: CASSPRGGQGAEQYF.

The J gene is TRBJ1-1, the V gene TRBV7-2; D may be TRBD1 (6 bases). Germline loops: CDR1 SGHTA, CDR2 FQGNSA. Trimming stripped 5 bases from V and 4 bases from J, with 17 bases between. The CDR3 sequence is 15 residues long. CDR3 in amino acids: CASSAVSGVGTEAFF. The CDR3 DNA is TGTGCCAGCAGCGCTGTCTCAGGGGTTGGCACTGAAGCTTTCTTT.

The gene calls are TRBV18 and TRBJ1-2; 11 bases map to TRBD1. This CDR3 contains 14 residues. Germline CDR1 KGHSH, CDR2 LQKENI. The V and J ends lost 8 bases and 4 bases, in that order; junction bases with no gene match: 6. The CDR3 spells CASAGTGGSYGYTF. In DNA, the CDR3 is TGTGCCAGCGCAGGGACAGGGGGTTCCTATGGCTACACCTTC.